This TCR beta chain is from a study of blood T cell repertoires in COVID-19. The overall study: In each case, the material was cDNA or gDNA derived from T cells, B-cell-depleted T cells, or PBMCs.

Trimming took 6 bases from V and 4 from J; bases not matched to a gene: 10. CDR3 length equals 16 residues. CDR1 is LGHDT and CDR2 is YNNKEL in the germline V gene (reference sequence). Under the authors' procedure: By means of reference gene primer amplification, nucleated cell counts were estimated. The repertoire was sequenced with immunoSEQ multiplex PCR; TCRdb's copy has only in-frame clones and lacks some. Clonal size and the V and J genes are those of that table, whereas D and trimming came from the DNA. In the table there are tens of thousands of clones, 80% to 90% of which are singletons. The sample was peripheral blood. The sequence was obtained from a man aged 35 to 55 with acute or convalescent COVID-19. The chain uses TRBV3-1 (or the pseudogene TRBV3-2) and TRBJ2-1, with TRBD1 matching 9 bases. The CDR3, as DNA: TGTGCCAGCAGTCGTGTGGGACAGGGATTATACAATGAGCAGTTCTTC. Its translation is CASSRVGQGLYNEQFF.